One T cell receptor beta chain is described in this entry. The target antigen is unknown. Libraries were prepared by immunoSEQ multiplex PCR; TCRdb keeps only in-frame clonotypes and omits some of them. This sample has around 94,000 clones, with around 86% found just once. This CDR3 has 17 amino acids. Germline loops: CDR1 SGDLS, CDR2 YYNGEE. V lost 0 bases to trimming and J lost 8 bases; unmatched junction nucleotides: 16. The sample is drawn from a study of OX40 agonist ivuxolimab in advanced cancers. Study summary: Checkpoint inhibitors had been given previously to about 40% of patients. Study conclusions and caveats: At doses 0.1 to 3.0 mg/kg, CD4+ and CD8+ clones expanded.

Autoimmune disease history or systemic immunosuppression led to patient exclusion. This receptor was identified in an adult with an advanced solid tumor such as melanoma, head and neck, liver or kidney cancer. The input for sequencing was CD4+ or CD8+ T cells sorted from blood, taken in a trial of the OX40 agonist ivuxolimab. The V gene is TRBV9, the J gene TRBJ1-2; 7 nucleotides match TRBD1. Written as DNA, the CDR3 is TGTGCCAGCAGCGTAGGGGGATTACAGGGGTCGGCCATCGGCTACACCTTC. Translated: CASSVGGLQGSAIGYTF. Supplemented by reference TRBV9 and TRBJ1-2, the full variable domain reads DSGVTQTPKHLITATGQRVTLRCSPRSGDLSVYWYQQSLDQGLQFLIQYYNGEERAKGNILERFSAQQFPDLHSELNLSSLELGDSALYFCASSVGGLQGSAIGYTFGSGTRLTVV.